This T cell receptor beta chain appears in the sequencing data of a study of control samples from healthy donors and cancer patients (dated by TCRdb to 2019 to 2021). Library creation used the immunoSEQ multiplex PCR assay. In TCRdb, the immuneACCESS table is reduced to in-frame sequences with V and J assigned. These tables do not hold every clone; where another copy was compared, an unresolved V gene accounts for under half, and the others remain unexplained. In this sample the table shows under 80,000 clones, roughly 94% of which occur a single time. The ten largest clones capture 6.2% of the sample. In this sample, this clone turned up once. Its specific antigen is unknown. The input lacks base qualities; no much larger clone sits a single base away. The CDR3 spans 19 residues, from the cysteine through the phenylalanine. CDR3 DNA is the only sequence kept; it has 57 bases, read in frame from the first base. CDR1 and CDR2 were assigned from the germline V gene as LGHNA and YNFKEQ. V is clipped by 0 bases and J by 0 bases, and the sequence between their germline boundaries is 20 bases long.

The material sequenced was blood. The chain is encoded by TRBV4-2 joined to TRBJ1-2; tentative D gene TRBD1, with 6 bases matching. This TCR was recovered from a middle-aged woman in good health. Here the CDR3 is given as CASSQEHRGHPASNYGYTF. The DNA sequence reads TGTGCCAGCAGCCAAGAACATAGGGGACACCCAGCTTCTAACTATGGCTACACCTTC.